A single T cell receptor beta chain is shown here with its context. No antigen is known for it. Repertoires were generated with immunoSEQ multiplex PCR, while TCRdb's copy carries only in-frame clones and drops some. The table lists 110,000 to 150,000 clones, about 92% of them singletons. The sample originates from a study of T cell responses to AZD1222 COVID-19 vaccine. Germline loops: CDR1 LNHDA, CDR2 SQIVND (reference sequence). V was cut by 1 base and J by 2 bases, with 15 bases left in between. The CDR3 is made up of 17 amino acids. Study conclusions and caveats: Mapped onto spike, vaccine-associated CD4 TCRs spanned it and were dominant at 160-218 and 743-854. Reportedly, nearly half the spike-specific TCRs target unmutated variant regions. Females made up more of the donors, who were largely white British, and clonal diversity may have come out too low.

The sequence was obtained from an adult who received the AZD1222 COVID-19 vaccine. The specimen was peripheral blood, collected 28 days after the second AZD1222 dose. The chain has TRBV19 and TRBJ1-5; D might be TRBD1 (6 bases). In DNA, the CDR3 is TGTGCCAGTAGTATAGCCCCGGAGGGGGTACGCAATCAGCCCCAGCATTTT. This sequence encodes CASSIAPEGVRNQPQHF.